One and the same sample provided the 31 T cell receptor beta chains below, sequenced in a study of cytomegalovirus exposure and HLA in healthy donors. PCR amplification relied on 60 Vbeta primers (plus 13 Jbeta primers). Assay: immunoSEQ multiplex PCR; the TCRdb copy retains only in-frame clones and omits some. The sample shows 180,000 or so clones, 70% to 85% of them seen only once. The sample taken for sequencing was PBMCs. All receptors come from a man aged 18 to 30 in good health and CMV-seronegative.

This sequence joins TRBV6-6 and TRBJ2-1; D is undetermined. The V end was cut by 0 bases, the J end by 9 bases, with 6 bases between. CDR3 length equals 12 residues. Germline V gene sequence: CDR1 MNHNY, CDR2 SVGAGI (reference sequence). The CDR3 loop reads CASSYSSIEQFF. In nucleotides, the CDR3 is TGTGCCAGCAGTTACTCTTCTATTGAGCAGTTCTTC.

Details on this clone: The same CDR3 can be traced to other DNA sequences in this sample. The V call is TRBV6-5, the J call TRBJ2-5, with TRBD1 identical over 7 bases. V was pared by 6 bases and J by 3 bases, with 10 bases of the junction left unmatched. The CDR3 totals 15 residues. Germline CDR1 reads MNHEY; CDR2 reads SVGAGI. The CDR3 nucleotides read TGTGCCAGCAGCTACGGACAGGTTAAAGAAGAGACCCAGTACTTC. Protein sequence: CASSYGQVKEETQYF.

The count of this clone is one. One end of the junction varies from germline; a read error may be responsible. V is TRBV7-7 and J is TRBJ1-2; TRBD1 matches 7 bases. There are 16 residues in the CDR3. CDR1 is SSHAT and CDR2 is FNYEAQ in the germline V gene (reference sequence). The CDR3 DNA is TGTGCTAGCAGCTCTAAACCGGGACAGACGTACTATGGCTACACCTTC. This gives the protein CASSSKPGQTYYGYTF.

In the case of this clone: Compared with germline, one end of the junction differs, possibly owing to a read error. The chain employs TRBV5-1 and TRBJ1-1, with 7 bases lining up with TRBD1. CDR3 length: 14 amino acids. Per the germline V gene, CDR1 is SGHRS and CDR2 is YFSETQ. The CDR3 nucleotides read TGCGCCGGCAGACACGGGACAGAAAGGAGGGAAGCTTTCTTT. The encoded protein is CAGRHGTERREAFF.

CDR3 loop: CASSEGGLAGMADTQYF. CDR3 nucleotides: TGTGCCAGCAGTGAGGGGGGACTAGCGGGGATGGCGGATACGCAGTATTTT. This chain links TRBV6-1 with TRBJ2-3; 13 bases agree with TRBD2. Per the germline V gene, CDR1 is MNHNS and CDR2 is SASEGT. V shed 3 bases and J 6 bases; nucleotides not matched to a gene: 9. The CDR3 runs to 17 residues.

The chain has TRBV27 and TRBJ2-7; 7 nucleotides line up with TRBD2. The CDR3 is made up of 16 amino acids. The germline CDR1 and CDR2 sequences are MNHEY and SMNVEV (reference sequence). J lost 6 bases, V lost 0 bases, and 11 bases had no gene match. This chain's CDR3 is CASSLSMGGEPLEQYF. The CDR3, as DNA: TGTGCCAGCAGTTTATCGATGGGGGGGGAACCCCTCGAGCAGTACTTC.

The rearrangement joins TRBV5-5 to TRBJ2-1; 11 bases map to TRBD2. Germline CDR1 and CDR2: SGHKS and YYEKEE (reference sequence). Germline trimming cut 1 base from V and 8 bases from J; bases unmatched to any gene: 5. The CDR3 extends over 15 amino acids. The CDR3 sequence is CASSLISGRADEQFF. The DNA for the CDR3 is TGTGCCAGCAGCTTGATTAGCGGGAGGGCCGATGAGCAGTTCTTC.

The chain links TRBV18 to TRBJ1-4; possible D gene TRBD1, 6 bases. The CDR3 sequence is 14 residues long. Per the germline V gene, CDR1 is KGHSH and CDR2 is LQKENI. Trimming shortened V by 5 bases and J by 5 bases, and 12 bases separated the two germline ends. CDR3 DNA sequence: TGTGCCAGCTCAGCTACAGGGCCAAATGAAAAACTGTTTTTT. Translated, it gives CASSATGPNEKLFF.

The rearrangement links TRBV7-2 to TRBJ2-4; TRBD2 agrees at 8 bases. The germline V gene encodes CDR1 SGHTA and CDR2 FQGNSA. The CDR3 runs to 16 residues. Trimming at V came to 4 bases and at J to 7 bases, leaving 12 bases not matched to a gene. Written as DNA, the CDR3 is TGTGCCAGCAGCTACTACGCGACCTCGGGGGGGAACATTCAGTACTTC. It yields the protein CASSYYATSGGNIQYF.

V usage is TRBV15 and J usage is TRBJ2-1; 10 bases are shared with TRBD1. With V trimmed by 3 bases and J by 4 bases, 3 bases remained unmatched. This CDR3 contains 15 residues. The germline V gene encodes CDR1 LNHNV and CDR2 YYDKDF (reference sequence). CDR3 residues: CATSRDRGGYNEQFF. Here the CDR3 DNA reads TGTGCCACCAGCAGGGACAGGGGGGGTTACAATGAGCAGTTCTTC.

This chain links TRBV5-6 with TRBJ2-7; a weak D match, TRBD2 (6 bases). This CDR3 has 14 residues. Germline V gene lookup returns CDR1 SGHDT and CDR2 YYEEEE. V was pared by 4 bases and J by 9 bases, with 20 bases between. The CDR3 region is CASSLGDRDCAQYF. The DNA of the CDR3 is TGTGCCAGCAGCCTGGGGGACCGGGACTGCGCGCAGTACTTC.

V usage is TRBV13 and J usage is TRBJ1-2; D remains ambiguous. CDR1 and CDR2 (germline): PRHDT, FYEKMQ (reference sequence). This CDR3 comprises 13 residues. Trimming left V 1 base short and J 4 bases short, with 7 bases between. CDR3 region: CASSLDQRYGYTF. The CDR3 bases are TGTGCCAGCAGCTTAGATCAGCGCTATGGCTACACCTTC.

This chain uses TRBV7-6 with TRBJ2-1; TRBD1 might be the D (5 bases). V gave up 5 bases and J gave up 4 bases, with 9 bases separating them. CDR1 SGHVS and CDR2 FNYEAQ come from the germline V gene. The CDR3 covers 13 residues. CDR3 nucleotide sequence: TGTGCCAGCAGCGCACAGGTTTACAATGAGCAGTTCTTC. This codes for CASSAQVYNEQFF.

This clone was observed a few times. This chain links TRBV6-4 with TRBJ1-5; D remains unclear. The length of the CDR3 is 16 residues. V shed 0 bases and J shed 0 bases, with 9 bases lying between them. CDR1 and CDR2 (germline): MRHNA, SNTAGT. This CDR3 is CASSDSGSVSNQPQHF. CDR3 bases: TGTGCCAGCAGTGACTCGGGGAGCGTTAGCAATCAGCCCCAGCATTTT.

This clone occurred once. The V gene is TRBV23-1, the J gene TRBJ1-4, with 7 bases lining up with TRBD1. TRBV23-1 qualifies as an ORF whose function is uncertain. The J segment lost 7 bases and the V segment lost 3 bases, leaving 8 bases of the junction unmatched. There are 15 residues in the CDR3. CDR3 in amino acids: CASSHQGVVREKLFF. DNA for the CDR3: TGCGCCAGCAGTCACCAGGGGGTGGTACGTGAAAAACTGTTTTTT.

This chain connects TRBV5-4 to TRBJ1-2, with 8 nucleotides matching TRBD1. The germline CDR1 and CDR2 sequences are SGHNT and YYREEE (reference sequence). The V gene end was trimmed by 0 bases and the J gene end by 5 bases; junction bases not matched to a gene: 9. This CDR3 spans 16 amino acids. CDR3 sequence reads: CASSLGGQGNLYGYTF. The CDR3 region has the DNA TGTGCCAGCAGCTTGGGTGGACAGGGTAATTTATATGGCTACACCTTC.

V and J are TRBV5-1 and TRBJ1-5; D is unclear. V was trimmed by 1 base and J by 12 bases, leaving 17 bases between them. This CDR3 spans 14 amino acids. From germline, CDR1 is SGHRS and CDR2 YFSETQ. In nucleotides, the CDR3 is TGCGCCAGCAGCTTGTCGGGATTAGGCAGCTTCCAGCATTTT. Translated: CASSLSGLGSFQHF.

The rearrangement joins TRBV4-1 to TRBJ2-7; 9 bases fit TRBD2. Germline loops: CDR1 MGHRA, CDR2 YSYEKL. The CDR3 totals 22 residues. The V segment lost 4 bases and the J segment 0 bases; nucleotides outside the gene matches: 25. CDR3 sequence (DNA): TGCGCCAGCAGCCCAACCTTCACCCCGGGACTAGCATTTTTTCAGGACTCCTACGAGCAGTACTTC. Translated: CASSPTFTPGLAFFQDSYEQYF.

The chain is built from TRBV11-2 and TRBJ1-3; the match to TRBD1 covers 7 bases. Looked up from germline, CDR1 is SGHAT and CDR2 is FQNNGV. There are 15 residues in the CDR3. V lost 5 bases, J lost 0 bases, and 4 bases stayed unmatched. Written as DNA, the CDR3 is TGTGCCAGCAGCGCGGGGACAGTCTCTGGAAACACCATATATTTT. Protein: CASSAGTVSGNTIYF.

This clone occurred once. The chain joins TRBV27 to TRBJ2-7, with 8 bases identical to TRBD2. Looked up from germline, CDR1 is MNHEY and CDR2 is SMNVEV (reference sequence). The CDR3 runs 14 residues. V dropped 6 bases and J dropped 5; count of bases not matched to a gene: 9. In DNA form, the CDR3 reads TGTGCCAGCAGCCTCAGCGGGAGCGTCAACGAGCAGTACTTC. Translation gives CASSLSGSVNEQYF.

The chain links TRBV7-9 to TRBJ1-2; 9 nucleotides line up with TRBD1. The V gene end was trimmed by 5 bases and the J gene end by 1 base; junction bases not matched to a gene: 11. Germline V lookup: CDR1 SEHNR, CDR2 FQNEAQ (reference sequence). This CDR3 spans 17 amino acids. The CDR3, as DNA: TGTGCCAGCAGCCCGGCCCGGGACAGGGCTCTTAACTATGGCTACACCTTC. It encodes CASSPARDRALNYGYTF.

The chain carries TRBV4-2 and TRBJ2-3; D perhaps matches TRBD2 (5 bases). The germline CDR1 and CDR2 sequences are LGHNA and YNFKEQ. Trimming removed 0 bases at V and 1 base at J, with 23 bases between. The CDR3 extends over 20 amino acids. CDR3 loop: CASSQDALLAGDSGTDTQYF. Written as DNA, the CDR3 is TGTGCCAGCAGCCAAGATGCTCTGTTGGCCGGGGATTCGGGCACAGATACGCAGTATTTT.

The rearrangement joins TRBV6-1 to TRBJ2-7; no firm D call. V was clipped by 3 bases and J by 4 bases, with 10 bases between them. Per the germline V gene, CDR1 is MNHNS and CDR2 is SASEGT. This CDR3 spans 13 amino acids. CDR3 sequence: CASSDRLAYEQYF. The CDR3 coding sequence is TGTGCCAGCAGTGACAGGTTGGCGTACGAGCAGTACTTC.

This chain joins TRBV7-9 and TRBJ2-2; maybe TRBD2 (7 bases). The germline V and J ends were trimmed by 0 bases and 7 bases, with 12 bases remaining between them. CDR3 length: 15 amino acids. Per the germline V gene, CDR1 is SEHNR and CDR2 is FQNEAQ (reference sequence). The CDR3: CASSLAGGPLGELFF. DNA of the CDR3: TGTGCCAGCAGCTTAGCGGGGGGGCCCCTCGGGGAGCTGTTTTTT.

This sequence joins TRBV9 and TRBJ2-4; D perhaps matches TRBD2 (5 bases). CDR1 and CDR2 (germline): SGDLS, YYNGEE. There are 15 residues in the CDR3. V was clipped by 4 bases and J by 1 base, with 12 bases between them. As DNA, the CDR3 is TGTGCCAGCAGCCGGGGTGGGTGGGCCAAAAACATTCAGTACTTC. This gives the protein CASSRGGWAKNIQYF.

V is TRBV7-9 and J is TRBJ2-5; 7 bases match TRBD1. The CDR3 extends over 16 amino acids. Germline CDR1 and CDR2: SEHNR and FQNEAQ (reference sequence). V lost 4 bases to trimming and J lost 2 bases; unmatched junction nucleotides: 10. CDR3 amino acids: CASSSTGVSPQETQYF. Here the CDR3 DNA reads TGTGCCAGCAGCTCCACAGGGGTCAGTCCACAAGAGACCCAGTACTTC.

This rearrangement joins TRBV30 to TRBJ2-1; D might be TRBD2 (6 bases). The germline V gene encodes CDR1 GTSNPN and CDR2 SVGIG (reference sequence). The CDR3 is 17 amino acids. V gave up 0 bases and J gave up 4 bases, with 19 bases separating them. CDR3 nucleotides: TGTGCCTGGAGTGTATGGGACCCGGGACTTACATACAATGAGCAGTTCTTC. It encodes CAWSVWDPGLTYNEQFF.

The chain carries TRBV5-1 and TRBJ1-1; 8 nucleotides align to TRBD1. J lost 5 bases, V lost 0 bases, and 6 bases had no gene match. Germline V gene lookup returns CDR1 SGHRS and CDR2 YFSETQ. The CDR3 totals 15 residues. In DNA form, the CDR3 reads TGCGCCAGCAGCTTGGGTCCAGGGGGCTTGACTGAAGCTTTCTTT. Translating gives CASSLGPGGLTEAFF.

The gene calls are TRBV18 and TRBJ1-5; a weak D match, TRBD1 (6 bases). The germline V gene encodes CDR1 KGHSH and CDR2 LQKENI. Trimming shortened V by 6 bases and J by 5 bases, and 11 bases separated the two germline ends. The CDR3 consists of 13 residues. The CDR3 is CASSRGRDQPQHF. The CDR3, as DNA: TGTGCCAGCTCCAGGGGCAGAGATCAGCCCCAGCATTTT.

The chain links TRBV9 to TRBJ2-3; 9 bases line up with TRBD2. The germline V gene has CDR1 SGDLS and CDR2 YYNGEE. The CDR3 runs 16 residues. Trimming removed 4 bases from V and 0 bases from J; junction bases left unmatched: 6. The CDR3 DNA is TGTGCCAGCAGCTTACGTAGCGGGAGTAGCACAGATACGCAGTATTTT. Translating it yields CASSLRSGSSTDTQYF.

The rearrangement links TRBV28 to TRBJ1-2; perhaps TRBD1 as D (6 bases). The CDR3 spans 13 residues. V was clipped by 2 bases and J by 2 bases, with 6 bases between them. The germline V gene has CDR1 MDHEN and CDR2 SYDVKM. The CDR3 region is CASSLGGNYGYTF. The CDR3 DNA sequence: TGTGCCAGCAGTTTAGGGGGCAACTATGGCTACACCTTC.